This T cell receptor (beta chain) stems from a study of identical twins. Broader study findings: Models underestimated TCR alpha sharing (out-of-frame) in monozygotic twins. Possibly, invariant MAIT and iNKT cells partly confounded zero-insertion analyses.

CDR3 size: 15 residues. Germline CDR1 is MNHEY and CDR2 is SMNVEV (reference sequence). With 6 bases clipped from V and 0 bases from J, the junction kept 5 bases outside the gene matches. TCRdb re-derived calls from the 5' RACE reads in MiXCR, one entry per CDR3 protein. Among 510,000 or so distinct CDR3 sequences listed, roughly 15% were seen once. Only a few counts were recorded for this clonotype. Its antigen is as yet unknown. The same specimen was also included in a second study, on yellow fever vaccine responses in identical twins. From that paper: Twins' vaccine T cell response reportedly gave the appearance of partial convergence and partial personalization.

This chain joins TRBV27 and TRBJ2-1, with 7 bases fitting TRBD1. Sequencing was carried out using CD4+ T cells sorted from blood. The origin of this receptor is a woman in her late teens or twenties in good health. In DNA form, the CDR3 reads TGTGCCAGCAGCGCAAGGACAGGCTCCTACAATGAGCAGTTCTTC. Protein sequence: CASSARTGSYNEQFF.